This entry concerns a single TCR beta chain. A far larger clone is one nucleotide away, so this likely arose from a read error. V gave up 8 bases and J gave up 0 bases, with 17 bases separating them. Germline V lookup: CDR1 LGHNA, CDR2 YNFKEQ. The CDR3 length is 15 residues. This sample was taken from a study of graft-versus-host responses after intestinal transplantation. Measured with immunoSEQ multiplex PCR; TCRdb has only the in-frame clones, and not every one. The table has 5,000 or so clones, around 27% seen once. The chain employs TRBV4-2 and TRBJ2-7, with no clear D. This clonotype originated in a human patient who was an organ donor for intestinal transplantation. The starting material was alloreactive CD4+ T cells from a mixed lymphocyte reaction culture, obtained before transplantation. Subset given: CFSE-low proliferating T cells sorted from approximately 6-day pre-transplant mixed lymphocyte reaction (GvH or HvG direction). CDR3 coding DNA: TGTGCCAGCGCATCTTCCTCCGCCCCCTCCTACGAGCAGTACTTC. It translates to CASASSSAPSYEQYF.